The entry that follows covers one TCR beta chain sequence. Its antigen remains unidentified. TCRdb's table, derived via immunoSEQ multiplex PCR, lists solely in-frame clones and lacks some. The sample includes approximately 58,000 clones, around 88% seen only once; the top ten take 29%. The V gene end was trimmed by 4 bases and the J gene end by 2 bases; junction bases not matched to a gene: 6. Germline V gives CDR1 SGHRS, CDR2 YFSETQ. CDR3 length equals 17 residues. These data are taken from a study of lymphopenia after photon versus proton radiotherapy. Study findings and constraints: After lymphocyte nadir, photon-treated repertoires showed oligoclonal expansion, especially CD8+ Temra. A bigger post-nadir fall in TCR diversity correlated inversely with survival time in deceased patients. Proton therapy kept repertoires fairly stable, unlike photons, which gained effector/memory cells. Authors raise, but do not show, better survival with proton therapy.

Source: peripheral blood, taken from a patient treated with photon-based radiotherapy. The chain recombines TRBV5-1 with TRBJ2-5; 15 nucleotides agree with TRBD2. The receptor was derived from a man in his fifties or sixties with gastric cancer. CDR3 residues: CASSTGLAGGSQETQYF. Here the CDR3 DNA reads TGCGCCAGCAGCACCGGACTAGCGGGAGGGTCACAAGAGACCCAGTACTTC. Complete variable domain (other parts from reference TRBV5-1 and TRBJ2-5): KAGVTQTPRYLIKTRGQQVTLSCSPISGHRSVSWYQQTPGQGLQFLFEYFSETQRNKGNFPGRFSGRQFSNSRSEMNVSTLELGDSALYLCASSTGLAGGSQETQYFGPGTRLLVL.